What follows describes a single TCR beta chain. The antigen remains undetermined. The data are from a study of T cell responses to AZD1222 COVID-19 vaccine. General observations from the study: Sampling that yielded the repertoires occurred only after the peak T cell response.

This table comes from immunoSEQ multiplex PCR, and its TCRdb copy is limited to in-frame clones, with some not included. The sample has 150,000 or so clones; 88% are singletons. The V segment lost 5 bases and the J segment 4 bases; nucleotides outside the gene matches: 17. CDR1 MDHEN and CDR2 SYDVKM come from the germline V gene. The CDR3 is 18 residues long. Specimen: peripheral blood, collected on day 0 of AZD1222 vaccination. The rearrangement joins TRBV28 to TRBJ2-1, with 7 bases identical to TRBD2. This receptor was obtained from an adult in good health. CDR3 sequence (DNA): TGTGCCAGCAGTCCCCACCCGGGGGGAGGGGCCCTATACAATGAGCAGTTCTTC. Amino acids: CASSPHPGGGALYNEQFF.